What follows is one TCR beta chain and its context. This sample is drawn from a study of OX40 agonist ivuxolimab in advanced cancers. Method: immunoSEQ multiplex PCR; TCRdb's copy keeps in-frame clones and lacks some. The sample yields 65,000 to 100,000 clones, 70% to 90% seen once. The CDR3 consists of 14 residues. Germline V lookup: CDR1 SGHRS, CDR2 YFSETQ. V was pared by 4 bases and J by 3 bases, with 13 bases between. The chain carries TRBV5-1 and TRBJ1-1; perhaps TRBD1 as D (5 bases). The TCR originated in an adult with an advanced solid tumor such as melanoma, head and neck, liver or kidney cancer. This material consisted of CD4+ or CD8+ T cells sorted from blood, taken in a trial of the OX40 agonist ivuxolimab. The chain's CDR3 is CASSTPVGDTEAFF. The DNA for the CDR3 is TGCGCCAGCAGCACCCCGGTGGGGGACACTGAAGCTTTCTTT.